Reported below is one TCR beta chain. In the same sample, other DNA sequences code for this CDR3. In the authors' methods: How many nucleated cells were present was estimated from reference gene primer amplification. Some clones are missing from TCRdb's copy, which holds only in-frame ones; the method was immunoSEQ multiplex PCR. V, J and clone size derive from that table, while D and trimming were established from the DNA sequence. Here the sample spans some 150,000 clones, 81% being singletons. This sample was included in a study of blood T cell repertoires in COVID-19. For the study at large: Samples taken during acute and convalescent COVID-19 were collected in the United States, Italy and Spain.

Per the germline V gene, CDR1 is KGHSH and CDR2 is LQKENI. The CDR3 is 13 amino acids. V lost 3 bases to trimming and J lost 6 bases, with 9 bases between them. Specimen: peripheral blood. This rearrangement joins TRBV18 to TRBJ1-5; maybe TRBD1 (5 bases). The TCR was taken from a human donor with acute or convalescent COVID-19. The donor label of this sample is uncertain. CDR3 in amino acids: CASSPGGGQPQHF. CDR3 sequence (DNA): TGTGCCAGCTCACCGGGGGGTGGTCAGCCCCAGCATTTT.